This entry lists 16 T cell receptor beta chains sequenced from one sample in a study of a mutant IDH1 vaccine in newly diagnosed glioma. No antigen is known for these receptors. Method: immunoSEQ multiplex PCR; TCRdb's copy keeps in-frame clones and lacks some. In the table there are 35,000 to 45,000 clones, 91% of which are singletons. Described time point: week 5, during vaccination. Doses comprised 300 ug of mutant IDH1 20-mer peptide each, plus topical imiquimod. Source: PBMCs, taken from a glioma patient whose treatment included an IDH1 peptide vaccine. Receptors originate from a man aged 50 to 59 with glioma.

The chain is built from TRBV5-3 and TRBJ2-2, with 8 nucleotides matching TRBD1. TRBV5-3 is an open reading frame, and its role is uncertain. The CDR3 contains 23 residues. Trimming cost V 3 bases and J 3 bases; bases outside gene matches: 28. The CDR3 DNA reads TGTGCCAGAAGCTACCTCAGCCATCCCGGGACAGGCCAATCCTCGACACACACCGGGGAGCTGTTTTTT. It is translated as CARSYLSHPGTGQSSTHTGELFF.

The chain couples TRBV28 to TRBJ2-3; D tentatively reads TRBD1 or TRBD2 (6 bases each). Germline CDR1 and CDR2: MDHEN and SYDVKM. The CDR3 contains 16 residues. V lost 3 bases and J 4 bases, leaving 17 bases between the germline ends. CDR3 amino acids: CASSFWGGQSADTQYF. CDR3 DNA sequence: TGTGCCAGCAGTTTTTGGGGAGGACAGTCGGCAGATACGCAGTATTTT.

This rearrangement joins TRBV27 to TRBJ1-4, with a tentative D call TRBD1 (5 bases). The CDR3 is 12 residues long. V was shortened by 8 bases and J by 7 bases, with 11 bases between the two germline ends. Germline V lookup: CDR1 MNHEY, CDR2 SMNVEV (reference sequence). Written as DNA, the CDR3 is TGTGCCAGCCGGCCAGGGTTTGAAAAACTGTTTTTT. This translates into CASRPGFEKLFF. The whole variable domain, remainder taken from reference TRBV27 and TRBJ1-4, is EAQVTQNPRYLITVTGKKLTVTCSQNMNHEYMSWYRQDPGLGLRQIYYSMNVEVTDKGDVPEGYKVSRKEKRNFPLILESPSPNQTSLYFCASRPGFEKLFFGSGTQLSVL.

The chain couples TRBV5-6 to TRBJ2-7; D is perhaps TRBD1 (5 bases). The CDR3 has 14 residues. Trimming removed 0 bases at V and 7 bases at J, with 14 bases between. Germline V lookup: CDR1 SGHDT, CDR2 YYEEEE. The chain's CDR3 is CASSLGQGPREQYF. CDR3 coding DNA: TGTGCCAGCAGCTTGGGGCAGGGTCCTAGGGAGCAGTACTTC. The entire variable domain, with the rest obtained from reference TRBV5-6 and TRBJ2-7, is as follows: DAGVTQSPTHLIKTRGQQVTLRCSPKSGHDTVSWYQQALGQGPQFIFQYYEEEERQRGNFPDRFSGHQFPNYSSELNVNALLLGDSALYLCASSLGQGPREQYFGPGTRLTVT.

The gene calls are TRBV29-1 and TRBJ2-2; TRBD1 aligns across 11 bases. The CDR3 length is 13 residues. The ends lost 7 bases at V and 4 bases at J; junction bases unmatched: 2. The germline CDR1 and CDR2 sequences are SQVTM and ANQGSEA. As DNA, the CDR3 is TGCAGCGCCGGGACAGGGGGCACCGGGGAGCTGTTTTTT. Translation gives CSAGTGGTGELFF.

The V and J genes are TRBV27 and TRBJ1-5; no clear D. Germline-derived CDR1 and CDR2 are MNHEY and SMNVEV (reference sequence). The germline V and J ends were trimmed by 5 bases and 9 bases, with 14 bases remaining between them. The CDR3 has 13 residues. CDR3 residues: CASSLTVVGPQHF. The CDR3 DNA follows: TGTGCCAGCAGTCTGACGGTGGTTGGGCCCCAGCATTTT.

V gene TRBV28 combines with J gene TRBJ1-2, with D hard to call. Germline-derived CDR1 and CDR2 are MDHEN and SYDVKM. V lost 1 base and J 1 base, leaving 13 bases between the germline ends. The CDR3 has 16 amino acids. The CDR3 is CASSLLAGTFNYGYTF. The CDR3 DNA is TGTGCCAGCAGTTTATTGGCAGGAACCTTTAACTATGGCTACACCTTC.

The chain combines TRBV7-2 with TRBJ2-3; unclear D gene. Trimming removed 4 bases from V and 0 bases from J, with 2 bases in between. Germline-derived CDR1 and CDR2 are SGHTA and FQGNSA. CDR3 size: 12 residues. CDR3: CASSWSTDTQYF. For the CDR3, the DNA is TGTGCCAGCAGCTGGAGCACAGATACGCAGTATTTT.

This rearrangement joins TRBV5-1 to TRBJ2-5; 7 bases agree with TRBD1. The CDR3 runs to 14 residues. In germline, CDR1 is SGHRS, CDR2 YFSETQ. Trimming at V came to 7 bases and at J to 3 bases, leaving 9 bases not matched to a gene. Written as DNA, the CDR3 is TGCGCCAGCGCCAAGGGGGCTTTCGAAGAGACCCAGTACTTC. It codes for CASAKGAFEETQYF.

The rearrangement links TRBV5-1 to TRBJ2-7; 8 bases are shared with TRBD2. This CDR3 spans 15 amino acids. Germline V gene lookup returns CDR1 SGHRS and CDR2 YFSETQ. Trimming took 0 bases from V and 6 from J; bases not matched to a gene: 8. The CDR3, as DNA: TGCGCCAGCAGCTTGGAAGGGACTAGGGGTTCCGAGCAGTACTTC. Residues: CASSLEGTRGSEQYF.

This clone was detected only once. CDR3 sequence: CSVVRDSPYEQYF. The CDR3 DNA reads as TGCAGCGTTGTTCGGGACAGCCCCTACGAGCAGTACTTC. The V call is TRBV29-1, the J call TRBJ2-7; 7 positions agree with TRBD1. The germline gives CDR1 SQVTM, CDR2 ANQGSEA. This CDR3 has 13 amino acids. The V and J ends lost 4 bases and 2 bases, in that order; junction bases with no gene match: 5.

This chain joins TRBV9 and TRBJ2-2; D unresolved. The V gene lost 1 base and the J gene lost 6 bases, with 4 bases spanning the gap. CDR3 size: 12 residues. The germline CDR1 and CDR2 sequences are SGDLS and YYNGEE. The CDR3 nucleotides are TGTGCCAGCAGCGTAAGGTCCGGGGAGCTGTTTTTT. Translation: CASSVRSGELFF.

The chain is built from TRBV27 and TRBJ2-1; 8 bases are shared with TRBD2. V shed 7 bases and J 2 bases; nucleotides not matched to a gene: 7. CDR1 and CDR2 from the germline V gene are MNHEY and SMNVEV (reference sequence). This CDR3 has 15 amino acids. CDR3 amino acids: CASTVRLATYNEQFF. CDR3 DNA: TGTGCCAGCACCGTCCGACTAGCGACCTACAATGAGCAGTTCTTC.

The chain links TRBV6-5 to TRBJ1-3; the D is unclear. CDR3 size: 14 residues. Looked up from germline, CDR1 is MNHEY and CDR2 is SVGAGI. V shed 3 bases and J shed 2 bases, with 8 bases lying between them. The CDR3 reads CASSYEETGNTIYF. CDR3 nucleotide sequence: TGTGCCAGCAGTTATGAAGAGACTGGAAACACCATATATTTT.

DNA of the CDR3: TGTGCCAGCAGCGTAGGATCAGGGCAAGGAGGAGGAAACACCATATATTTT. This gives the protein CASSVGSGQGGGNTIYF. The chain recombines TRBV9 with TRBJ1-3, with a weak D call TRBD1 (5 bases). Germline CDR1 SGDLS, CDR2 YYNGEE. Trimming cost V 0 bases and J 4 bases, with 17 bases left between them. The CDR3 length is 17 residues. Combining the CDR3 with reference TRBV9 and TRBJ1-3 gives the whole variable domain DSGVTQTPKHLITATGQRVTLRCSPRSGDLSVYWYQQSLDQGLQFLIQYYNGEERAKGNILERFSAQQFPDLHSELNLSSLELGDSALYFCASSVGSGQGGGNTIYFGEGSWLTVV.

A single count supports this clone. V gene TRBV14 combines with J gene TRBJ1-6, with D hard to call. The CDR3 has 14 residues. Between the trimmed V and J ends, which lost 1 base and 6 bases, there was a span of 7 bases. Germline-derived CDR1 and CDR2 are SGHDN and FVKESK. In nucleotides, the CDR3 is TGTGCCAGCAGCCAAGGTGTCCGTAATTCACCCCTCCACTTT. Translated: CASSQGVRNSPLHF.